The TCR beta chain described here comes from a study of T-cell reconstitution after alpha-beta-depleted transplantation in children. Unique molecular identifiers were built into the TCRbeta library. In TCRdb, the PCR reads were re-called with MiXCR into one record per CDR3 protein. The repertoire consists of around 380,000 distinct CDR3 sequences, with 11% occurring once and the leading ten covering roughly 5%. The CDR3 consists of 15 residues. The germline CDR1 and CDR2 sequences are SQVTM and ANQGSEA. Trimming pared 7 bases from V and 1 base from J, leaving 16 bases between. This clonotype was counted only a few times.

This chain joins TRBV29-1 and TRBJ2-2, with D unclear. The source of this sequence is a human donor who donated a stem cell graft to a child with acute myeloid leukemia. Sample: PBMCs from the stem cell graft donor, taken from the stem cell graft. The CDR3 coding sequence is TGCAGCGCGGGTTCAGTGGTCGGGAACACCGGGGAGCTGTTTTTT. Encoded protein: CSAGSVVGNTGELFF.